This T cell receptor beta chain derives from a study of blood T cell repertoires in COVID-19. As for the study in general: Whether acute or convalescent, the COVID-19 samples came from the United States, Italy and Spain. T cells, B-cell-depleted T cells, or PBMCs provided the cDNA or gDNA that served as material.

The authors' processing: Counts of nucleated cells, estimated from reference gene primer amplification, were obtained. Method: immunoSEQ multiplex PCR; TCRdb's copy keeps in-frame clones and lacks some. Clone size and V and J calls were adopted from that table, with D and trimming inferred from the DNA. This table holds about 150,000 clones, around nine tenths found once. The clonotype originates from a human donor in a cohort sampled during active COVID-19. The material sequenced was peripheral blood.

CDR3 sequence: CASSMAVTMNTEAFF. Here the CDR3 DNA reads TGTGCCAGTAGTATGGCTGTTACCATGAACACTGAAGCTTTCTTT. V and J are TRBV19 and TRBJ1-1; D gene uncertain. This CDR3 is built from 15 residues. Germline lookup yields CDR1 LNHDA and CDR2 SQIVND (reference sequence). V was shortened by 3 bases and J by 0 bases, with 11 bases between the two germline ends.